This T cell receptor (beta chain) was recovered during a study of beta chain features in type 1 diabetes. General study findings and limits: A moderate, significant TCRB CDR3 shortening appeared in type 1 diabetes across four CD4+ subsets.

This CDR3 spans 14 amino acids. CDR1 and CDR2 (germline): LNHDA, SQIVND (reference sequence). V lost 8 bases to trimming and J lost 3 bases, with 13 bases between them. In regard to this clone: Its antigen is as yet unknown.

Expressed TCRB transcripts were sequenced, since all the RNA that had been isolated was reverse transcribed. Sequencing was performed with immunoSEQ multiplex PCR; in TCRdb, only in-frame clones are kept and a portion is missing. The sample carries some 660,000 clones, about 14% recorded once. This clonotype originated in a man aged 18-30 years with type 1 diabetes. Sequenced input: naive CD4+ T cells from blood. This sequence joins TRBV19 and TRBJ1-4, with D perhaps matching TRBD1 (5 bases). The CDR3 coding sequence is TGTGCCAGTTCCCAGGGACCCCCTAATGAAAAACTGTTTTTT. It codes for CASSQGPPNEKLFF.